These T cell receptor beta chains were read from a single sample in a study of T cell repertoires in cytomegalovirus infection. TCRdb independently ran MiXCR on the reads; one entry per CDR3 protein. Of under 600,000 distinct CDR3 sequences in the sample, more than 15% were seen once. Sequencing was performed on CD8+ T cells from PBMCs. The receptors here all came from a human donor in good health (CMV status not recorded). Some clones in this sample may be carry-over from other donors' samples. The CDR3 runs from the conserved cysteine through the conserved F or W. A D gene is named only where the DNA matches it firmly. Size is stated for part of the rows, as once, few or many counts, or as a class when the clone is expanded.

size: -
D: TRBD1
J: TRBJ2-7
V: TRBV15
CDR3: CATSRDPGQGADEQYF
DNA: TGTGCCACCAGCAGAGATCCTGGGCAGGGGGCGGACGAGCAGTACTTC

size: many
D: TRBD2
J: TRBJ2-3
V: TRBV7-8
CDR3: CASSGLAETSTDTQYF
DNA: TGTGCCAGCAGCGGCCTAGCGGAGACTAGCACAGATACGCAGTATTTT

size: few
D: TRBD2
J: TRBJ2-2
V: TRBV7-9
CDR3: CASSSRGRITGELFF
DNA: TGTGCCAGCAGTTCCCGCGGGAGGATCACCGGGGAGCTGTTTTTT

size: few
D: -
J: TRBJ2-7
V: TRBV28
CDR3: CASRPPRDMYEQYF
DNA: TGTGCCAGCAGACCCCCCAGAGACATGTACGAGCAGTACTTC

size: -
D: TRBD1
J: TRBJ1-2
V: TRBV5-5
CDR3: CASSSGRAGGMMDYGYTF
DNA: TGTGCCAGCAGCTCGGGGAGGGCAGGGGGCATGATGGACTATGGCTACACCTTC

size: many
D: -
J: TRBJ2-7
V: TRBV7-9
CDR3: CASRPALTDAYEQYF
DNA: TGTGCCAGCAGACCAGCCCTGACAGATGCCTACGAGCAGTACTTC

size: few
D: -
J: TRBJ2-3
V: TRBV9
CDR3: CASSVASAPRGYTDTQYF
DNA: TGTGCCAGCAGCGTAGCTTCGGCCCCGAGGGGTTACACAGATACGCAGTATTTT

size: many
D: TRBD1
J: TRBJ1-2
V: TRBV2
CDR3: CAGRDRTNYGYTF
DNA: TGTGCCGGCCGGGACAGGACTAACTATGGCTACACCTTC

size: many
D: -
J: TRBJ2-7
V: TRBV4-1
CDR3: CASSQDLSDLPYEQYF
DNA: TGCGCCAGCAGCCAAGATCTTTCGGATCTTCCCTACGAGCAGTACTTC

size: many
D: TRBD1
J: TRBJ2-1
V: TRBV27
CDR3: CASSSRDRTYNEQFF
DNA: TGTGCCAGCAGTTCCCGGGACAGAACCTACAATGAGCAGTTCTTC

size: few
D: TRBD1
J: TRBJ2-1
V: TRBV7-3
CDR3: CASSLIVRDRNNEQFF
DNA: TGTGCCAGCAGCTTAATAGTCCGGGACAGAAACAATGAGCAGTTCTTC

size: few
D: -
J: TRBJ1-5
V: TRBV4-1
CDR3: CASSQVSGPNQPQHF
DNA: TGCGCCAGCAGCCAAGTCTCGGGCCCCAATCAGCCCCAGCATTTT

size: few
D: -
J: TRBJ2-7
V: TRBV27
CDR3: CASSSIGKNDEQYF
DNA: TGTGCCAGCAGTTCGATCGGGAAAAATGACGAGCAGTACTTC

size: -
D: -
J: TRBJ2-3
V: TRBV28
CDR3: CASSPRGNPLRDTLYF
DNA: TGTGCCAGCAGTCCCCGGGGGAACCCCCTGAGGGATACGCTGTATTTT

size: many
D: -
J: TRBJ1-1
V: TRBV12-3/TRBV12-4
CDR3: CASSPHAGVGTEAFF
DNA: TGTGCCAGCAGCCCTCACGCGGGAGTTGGCACTGAAGCTTTCTTT

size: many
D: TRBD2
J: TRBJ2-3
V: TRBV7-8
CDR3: CASNLAGGVTDTQYF
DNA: TGTGCCAGCAACTTAGCGGGGGGGGTTACAGATACGCAGTATTTT

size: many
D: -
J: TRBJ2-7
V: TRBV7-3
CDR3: CASSYTGTFGATYEQYF
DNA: TGTGCCAGCAGCTACACCGGGACCTTCGGAGCCACCTACGAGCAGTACTTC

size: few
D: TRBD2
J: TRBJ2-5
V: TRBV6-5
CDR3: CASSYTLAGEETQYF
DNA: TGTGCCAGCAGTTACACCCTAGCGGGAGAAGAGACCCAGTACTTC

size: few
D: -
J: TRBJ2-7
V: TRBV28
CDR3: CASSSGEVGEQYF
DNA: TGTGCCAGCAGCTCCGGGGAAGTGGGCGAGCAGTACTTC

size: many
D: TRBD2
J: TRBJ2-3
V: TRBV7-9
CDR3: CASSFGSSGSLADTQYF
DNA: TGTGCCAGCAGCTTTGGGTCTAGCGGGAGTCTCGCAGATACGCAGTATTTT

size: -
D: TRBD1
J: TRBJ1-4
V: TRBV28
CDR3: CASKGGGGNEKLFF
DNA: TGTGCCAGCAAGGGAGGGGGCGGGAATGAAAAACTGTTTTTT

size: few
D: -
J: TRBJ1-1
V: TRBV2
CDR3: CASSLPQGRGTEAFF
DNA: TGTGCCAGCAGCCTCCCCCAGGGTCGGGGCACTGAAGCTTTCTTT

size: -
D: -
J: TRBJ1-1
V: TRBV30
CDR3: CAWRGRGGSEAFF
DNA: TGTGCCTGGAGGGGCCGGGGAGGTAGTGAAGCTTTCTTT

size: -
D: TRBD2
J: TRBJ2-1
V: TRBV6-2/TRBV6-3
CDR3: CASSYPLAGPYNEQFF
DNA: TGTGCCAGCAGTTACCCGCTAGCGGGACCCTACAATGAGCAGTTCTTC

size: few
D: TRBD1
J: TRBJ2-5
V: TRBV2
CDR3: CASRGRTGSGETQYF
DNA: TGTGCCAGCAGGGGCCGGACAGGGTCTGGAGAGACCCAGTACTTC

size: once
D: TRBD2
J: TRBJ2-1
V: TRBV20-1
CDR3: CSARLAGDQNEQFF
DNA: TGCAGTGCTCGACTAGCGGGGGATCAGAATGAGCAGTTCTTC

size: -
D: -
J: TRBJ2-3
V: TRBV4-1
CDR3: CASSRTRPGPRGGDTQYF
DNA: TGCGCCAGCAGCCGAACTCGACCGGGGCCCCGAGGGGGAGATACGCAGTATTTT

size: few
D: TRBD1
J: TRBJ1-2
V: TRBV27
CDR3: CASSPSRGSNYGYTF
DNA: TGTGCCAGCAGTCCCTCCAGGGGGAGTAACTATGGCTACACCTTC

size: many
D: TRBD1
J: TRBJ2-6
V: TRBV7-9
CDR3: CASSPRTGAGGANVLTF
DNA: TGTGCCAGCAGCCCGCGGACAGGGGCAGGTGGGGCCAACGTCCTGACTTTC

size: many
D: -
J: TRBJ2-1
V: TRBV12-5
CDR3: CASGLVASNEQFF
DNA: TGTGCTAGTGGTTTGGTAGCCAGCAATGAGCAGTTCTTC

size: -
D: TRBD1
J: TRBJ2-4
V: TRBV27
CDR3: CASSLRQGAKGTQYF
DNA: TGTGCCAGCAGTTTACGACAGGGGGCCAAGGGAACTCAGTACTTC

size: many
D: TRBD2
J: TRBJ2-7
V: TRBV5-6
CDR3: CASSFSKRDYEQYF
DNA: TGTGCCAGCAGCTTCAGCAAGCGGGACTACGAGCAGTACTTC

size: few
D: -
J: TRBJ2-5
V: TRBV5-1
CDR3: CASTPTGMGETQYF
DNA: TGCGCCAGCACCCCAACGGGGATGGGGGAGACCCAGTACTTC

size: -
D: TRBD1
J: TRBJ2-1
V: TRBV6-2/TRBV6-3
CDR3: CASSSGQGWNEQFF
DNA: TGTGCCAGCAGTTCCGGACAGGGTTGGAATGAGCAGTTCTTC

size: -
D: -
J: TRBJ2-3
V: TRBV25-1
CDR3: CASSPWGSSTDTQYF
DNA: TGTGCCAGCAGCCCTTGGGGCTCTAGCACAGATACGCAGTATTTT

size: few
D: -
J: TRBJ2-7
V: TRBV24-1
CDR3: CATSDSTGYNVEQYF
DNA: TGTGCCACCAGTGACTCCACAGGGTACAATGTCGAGCAGTACTTC

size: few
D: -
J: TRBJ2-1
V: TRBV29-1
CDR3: CSVEWAGYKQFF
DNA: TGCAGCGTTGAATGGGCTGGGTATAAGCAGTTCTTC

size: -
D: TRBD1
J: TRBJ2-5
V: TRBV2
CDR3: CASSVDRGKTQYF
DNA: TGTGCCAGCAGTGTCGACAGGGGGAAGACCCAGTACTTC

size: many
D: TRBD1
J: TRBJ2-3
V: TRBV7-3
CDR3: CASSSGQGSRPTDTQYF
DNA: TGTGCCAGCAGCTCGGGACAGGGATCGAGGCCCACAGATACGCAGTATTTT

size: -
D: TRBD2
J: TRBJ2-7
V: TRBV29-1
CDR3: CSVGLAGAYEQYF
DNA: TGCAGCGTTGGACTAGCGGGAGCCTACGAGCAGTACTTC

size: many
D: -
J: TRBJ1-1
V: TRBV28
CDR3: CASTTGALGTEAFF
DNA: TGTGCCAGCACCACCGGAGCCTTAGGGACTGAAGCTTTCTTT